This T cell receptor (beta chain) was captured by sequencing in a study of T cells after yellow fever vaccination. Turning to the study itself: It was SMART-Seq v4 Ultra Low Input that prepared the fractions with low cell numbers.

The authors made TCR cDNA by 5'RACE template switching, adding a universal primer site and UMIs. TCRdb used MiXCR to reprocess the 5' RACE reads, holding one entry per CDR3 protein. The sample contains some 350,000 distinct CDR3 sequences, approximately 4% of which appear only once. The CDR3 covers 15 residues. J lost 6 bases, V lost 5 bases, and 13 bases had no gene match. Germline-derived CDR1 and CDR2 are SGHKS and YYEKEE (reference sequence). The receptor was isolated from a man between 18 and 35 years old who received the YFV17D yellow fever vaccine. V and J are TRBV5-5 and TRBJ1-1; 7 bases are shared with TRBD1. The sequenced sample was PBMCs, obtained 5 days after the yellow fever booster vaccination. CDR3 in DNA: TGTGCCAGCAGTGCGGAACCAGGGGGTATGGCTGAAGCTTTCTTT. Translated: CASSAEPGGMAEAFF.